Below are 24 T cell receptor beta chains sequenced from a single sample in a study of T-cell memory formation after mild COVID-19. One entry per CDR3 protein, called by TCRdb with MiXCR from the 5' RACE reads. The sample records around 530,000 distinct CDR3 sequences, about 20% being singletons. Sequencing was done on a sample of PBMCs or a T cell subset sorted from them (not recorded which). Every receptor here comes from an adult woman who had mild COVID-19 (a few samples of this study predate the infection). Cell type and time point are not known.

This clonotype has only a few counts. V gene TRBV27 combines with J gene TRBJ2-2; tentatively, D is TRBD1 or TRBD2 (6 bases each). Trimming took off 5 bases at V and 9 bases at J, with 25 bases between the two ends. This CDR3 spans 17 amino acids. Germline-derived CDR1 and CDR2 are MNHEY and SMNVEV (reference sequence). CDR3 bases: TGTGCCAGCAGTCGCTGGGGTAGACTGGGGGGCCCCCGGGAGCTGTTTTTT. It specifies CASSRWGRLGGPRELFF.

There are a few counts of this clonotype. The chain joins TRBV12-3 or TRBV12-4 to TRBJ2-1; 10 positions match TRBD2. The V and J ends lost 6 bases and 5 bases, in that order; junction bases with no gene match: 4. The CDR3 extends over 14 amino acids. The chain's CDR3 is CASRSGRADNEQFF. The CDR3 nucleotides are TGTGCCAGCAGAAGCGGGAGGGCCGACAATGAGCAGTTCTTC.

The sample holds one count of this clonotype. This chain connects TRBV20-1 to TRBJ2-1; the match to TRBD2 covers 9 bases. This CDR3 is 12 amino acids long. Germline trimming cut 6 bases from V and 7 bases from J; bases unmatched to any gene: 4. CDR1 and CDR2 (germline): DFQATT, SNEGSKA (reference sequence). CDR3 protein: CSAAGGPNEQFF. The DNA of the CDR3 is TGCAGTGCGGCGGGAGGGCCAAATGAGCAGTTCTTC.

The chain uses TRBV20-1 and TRBJ2-7; 11 bases fit TRBD2. The V segment lost 4 bases and the J segment 2 bases; nucleotides outside the gene matches: 7. The CDR3 consists of 15 residues. Germline CDR1 and CDR2: DFQATT and SNEGSKA (reference sequence). CDR3 in DNA: TGCAGTGCTACCAGTACGGGACTAGCGGCCTACGAGCAGTACTTC. Protein sequence: CSATSTGLAAYEQYF.

The chain has TRBV28 and TRBJ2-1; weak D call: TRBD1 (5 bases). V lost 2 bases and J lost 5, with 7 bases in between. CDR1 MDHEN and CDR2 SYDVKM come from the germline V gene. This CDR3 has 13 residues. This chain's CDR3 is CASSLGADNEQFF. CDR3 sequence (DNA): TGTGCCAGCAGTTTAGGGGCGGACAATGAGCAGTTCTTC.

This chain links TRBV5-1 with TRBJ2-7; TRBD1 agrees at 9 bases. The CDR3 is 15 residues long. J gave up 4 bases and V 5 bases, and 10 bases lay outside the gene matches. Germline V gene sequence: CDR1 SGHRS, CDR2 YFSETQ. In DNA, the CDR3 is TGCGCCAGCAGAAACCCCGACAGGGGGGCGTACGAGCAGTACTTC. Its protein product is CASRNPDRGAYEQYF.

This clonotype has only a few counts. This chain connects TRBV4-3 to TRBJ1-2, with D hard to call. The CDR3 totals 9 residues. Germline V gene sequence: CDR1 LGHNA, CDR2 YSLEER. Here the CDR3 reads CARAGGYTF. CDR3 DNA: TGCGCGCGGGCTGGTGGCTACACCTTC.

This clonotype turned up a few times. The chain has TRBV28 and TRBJ2-3, with D possibly being TRBD1 (5 bases). The CDR3 spans 15 residues. Trimming removed 3 bases from V and 0 bases from J, with 10 bases in between. Germline CDR1 reads MDHEN; CDR2 reads SYDVKM. CDR3 bases: TGTGCCAGCAGTTTCCAGGGAACTAGCACAGATACGCAGTATTTT. Residues: CASSFQGTSTDTQYF.

The V gene is TRBV3-1, the J gene TRBJ2-5; possible D gene TRBD2, 5 bases. From germline, CDR1 is LGHDT and CDR2 YNNKEL (reference sequence). Trimming removed 1 base at V and 2 bases at J, with 23 bases between. This CDR3 contains 19 residues. The DNA for the CDR3 is TGTGCCAGCAGCCAAGCGTACCGGATGTTGGTAGCGACACAAGAGACCCAGTACTTC. Its translation is CASSQAYRMLVATQETQYF.

This clonotype has just a few counts. The V and J genes are TRBV4-2 and TRBJ2-1, with 12 bases identical to TRBD2. Unmatched junction bases numbered 9, after V lost 0 bases and J lost 9 bases. CDR3 length equals 17 residues. Germline values: CDR1 LGHNA, CDR2 YNFKEQ. For the CDR3, the DNA is TGTGCCAGCAGCCAAGAACGCGCTAGCGGGAGGGCCGGTGAGCAGTTCTTC. It is translated as CASSQERASGRAGEQFF.

This CDR3 is CSVDPFAGRDTQYF. Here the CDR3 DNA reads TGCAGCGTTGATCCGTTTGCGGGAAGAGATACGCAGTATTTT. The chain is built from TRBV29-1 and TRBJ2-3; maybe TRBD2 (6 bases). Trimming removed 3 bases at V and 5 bases at J, with 15 bases between. The length of the CDR3 is 14 residues. Looked up from germline, CDR1 is SQVTM and CDR2 is ANQGSEA.

This clonotype was observed a handful of times. The V call is TRBV29-1, the J call TRBJ2-5, with D possibly TRBD1 on 5 matching bases. The CDR3 loop spans 12 amino acids. From germline, CDR1 is SQVTM and CDR2 ANQGSEA. The V end was cut by 5 bases, the J end by 1 base, with 8 bases between. For the CDR3, the DNA is TGCAGCGTTATACAGGCCCAAGAGACCCAGTACTTC. Its protein product is CSVIQAQETQYF.

This clonotype was counted between two and nine times. The chain recombines TRBV15 with TRBJ2-7, with 10 bases fitting TRBD2. J gave up 2 bases and V 0 bases, and 4 bases lay outside the gene matches. This CDR3 contains 16 residues. Germline CDR1 and CDR2: LNHNV and YYDKDF (reference sequence). For the CDR3, the DNA is TGTGCCACCAGCAGAGATTATACTAGCGGGACCTACGAGCAGTACTTC. Translation: CATSRDYTSGTYEQYF. Drawing the rest from reference TRBV15 and TRBJ2-7, the complete variable domain is DAMVIQNPRYQVTQFGKPVTLSCSQTLNHNVMYWYQQKSSQAPKLLFHYYDKDFNNEADTPDNFQSRRPNTSFCFLDIRSPGLGDTAMYLCATSRDYTSGTYEQYFGPGTRLTVT.

This clonotype was seen a handful of times. This sequence joins TRBV3-1 and TRBJ2-7; maybe TRBD2 (6 bases). The germline V gene has CDR1 LGHDT and CDR2 YNNKEL (reference sequence). This CDR3 spans 16 amino acids. V dropped 4 bases and J dropped 0 bases, with 16 bases sitting between them. The CDR3 loop is CASSPGWSGRSYEQYF. The CDR3 nucleotides read TGTGCCAGCAGCCCAGGTTGGAGCGGGCGCTCCTACGAGCAGTACTTC.

This clonotype was seen a few times. The chain uses TRBV4-2 and TRBJ2-1; 9 nucleotides line up with TRBD1. Germline CDR1 is LGHNA and CDR2 is YNFKEQ. The V segment lost 0 bases and the J segment 7 bases; nucleotides outside the gene matches: 10. This CDR3 region has 17 residues. CDR3 DNA sequence: TGTGCCAGCAGCCAAGAAAGCTACGGACAGGGGAGAAATGAGCAGTTCTTC. Its translation is CASSQESYGQGRNEQFF.

The chain couples TRBV19 to TRBJ1-3, with unresolved D. The CDR3 is 13 amino acids. Germline CDR1 LNHDA, CDR2 SQIVND (reference sequence). V dropped 5 bases and J dropped 1 base, with 6 bases sitting between them. The CDR3 here is CASSHQSGNTIYF. The CDR3 DNA is TGTGCCAGTAGTCATCAGTCTGGAAACACCATATATTTT.

The chain links TRBV12-3 or TRBV12-4 to TRBJ1-5, with TRBD1 as a possible D gene (5 bases). Trimming took 5 bases from V and 4 from J, leaving 6 bases between them. This CDR3 region has 12 residues. The CDR3 protein is CASSGGNQPQHF. The CDR3 bases are TGTGCCAGCAGTGGGGGGAATCAGCCCCAGCATTTT.

Only a few counts were recorded for this clonotype. The rearrangement links TRBV5-5 to TRBJ2-1, with 9 bases identical to TRBD1. Germline V gene data show CDR1 as SGHKS and CDR2 as YYEKEE (reference sequence). The CDR3 covers 17 residues. Losses at the gene ends were 2 bases for V and 7 bases for J; bases not matched to a gene: 13. Written as DNA, the CDR3 is TGTGCCAGCAGCTTCCGTCCGACAGGGGGGGAGTTTAATGAGCAGTTCTTC. Its translation is CASSFRPTGGEFNEQFF.

This clonotype was detected a few times. The J gene is TRBJ2-7, the V gene TRBV3-1; 9 nucleotides line up with TRBD1. V lost 4 bases to trimming and J lost 6 bases; unmatched junction nucleotides: 10. The CDR3 sequence is 15 residues long. The germline V gene encodes CDR1 LGHDT and CDR2 YNNKEL (reference sequence). The CDR3 protein is CASSRSGQGVGEQYF. In DNA, the CDR3 is TGTGCCAGCAGCCGGTCGGGACAGGGTGTTGGCGAGCAGTACTTC.

The V gene is TRBV7-6, the J gene TRBJ2-5; D may be TRBD2 (6 bases). Germline V gives CDR1 SGHVS, CDR2 FNYEAQ. Deletions cut 2 bases from V and 4 bases from J, with 11 bases between. The CDR3 consists of 14 residues. The CDR3 DNA sequence: TGTGCCAGCAGCTTACGGGGGACGGGAGAGACCCAGTACTTC. Its translation is CASSLRGTGETQYF.

The V call is TRBV19, the J call TRBJ1-5; D might be TRBD1 (5 bases). The germline V gene has CDR1 LNHDA and CDR2 SQIVND (reference sequence). This CDR3 region has 16 residues. The V end lost 3 bases, the J end lost 2 bases, and 14 bases lay between the germline ends. The CDR3 DNA follows: TGTGCCAGTAGTATCTCAGGGCGGGGAGGCAATCAGCCCCAGCATTTT. Protein: CASSISGRGGNQPQHF.

This clonotype was picked up a small number of times. The chain has TRBV7-9 and TRBJ2-1; TRBD2 agrees at 13 bases. V dropped 3 bases and J dropped 6; count of bases not matched to a gene: 5. CDR3 length: 16 amino acids. CDR1 and CDR2 (germline): SEHNR, FQNEAQ (reference sequence). CDR3 loop: CASSFTGTSGVNEQFF. The CDR3, as DNA: TGTGCCAGCAGCTTTACCGGGACTAGCGGGGTCAATGAGCAGTTCTTC.

This clonotype was observed a handful of times. The J gene is TRBJ2-2, the V gene TRBV29-1, with 10 bases fitting TRBD1. V was pared by 7 bases and J by 5 bases, with 10 bases of the junction left unmatched. The CDR3 is 15 residues long. The germline CDR1 and CDR2 sequences are SQVTM and ANQGSEA. The CDR3 here is CSAGDRTGGTGELFF. In DNA form, the CDR3 reads TGCAGCGCGGGGGACAGGACAGGGGGAACCGGGGAGCTGTTTTTT.

The chain couples TRBV5-1 to TRBJ2-3; D call uncertain. This CDR3 spans 11 amino acids. The V gene lost 9 bases and the J gene lost 14 bases, with 19 bases spanning the gap. The germline gives CDR1 SGHRS, CDR2 YFSETQ. The CDR3 protein is CATWSGPIRYF. The CDR3, as DNA: TGCGCCACCTGGTCGGGTCCCATTAGGTATTTT.